The 12 T cell receptor beta chains below all came from one sample that was sequenced in a study of blood T cell repertoires in COVID-19. Clones were sequenced by immunoSEQ multiplex PCR, and TCRdb holds only the in-frame ones, with some missing. The sample records under 200,000 clones, more than 75% being singletons. Sequenced input: peripheral blood. Receptors originate from a woman in her forties or fifties with COVID-19, enrolled during active disease.

The rearrangement joins TRBV6-2 or TRBV6-3 to TRBJ1-5; a weak D match, TRBD1 (5 bases). The CDR3 is made up of 16 amino acids. Germline V gene sequence: CDR1 MNHEY, CDR2 SVGEGT. Between the trimmed V and J ends, which lost 5 bases and 1 base, there was a span of 15 bases. The CDR3 DNA is TGTGCCAGCAGTGGCGGGACGTTCGGAAGCAATCAGCCCCAGCATTTT. Protein: CASSGGTFGSNQPQHF.

The chain uses TRBV30 and TRBJ1-5; possible D gene TRBD1, 6 bases. Germline-derived CDR1 and CDR2 are GTSNPN and SVGIG (reference sequence). This CDR3 is built from 13 residues. V shed 5 bases and J shed 5 bases, with 13 bases lying between them. DNA of the CDR3: TGTGCCTGGGAAAAGGGGGTACATCAGCCCCAGCATTTT. It translates to CAWEKGVHQPQHF.

The V and J genes are TRBV29-1 and TRBJ1-1, with 7 bases identical to TRBD1. The CDR3 contains 12 residues. Germline CDR1 and CDR2: SQVTM and ANQGSEA. Trimming cost V 5 bases and J 4 bases; bases outside gene matches: 4. This chain's CDR3 is CSVWYRGTEAFF. For the CDR3, the DNA is TGCAGCGTTTGGTACAGGGGCACTGAAGCTTTCTTT.

J is TRBJ2-5 and V is TRBV19, with 12 bases matching TRBD2. CDR1 is LNHDA, CDR2 SQIVND, per germline (reference sequence). CDR3 length equals 15 residues. The junction had 8 bases not matched to a gene; V was cut back by 5 bases and J by 7 bases. CDR3 DNA: TGTGCCAGTAGTGTCCTAGCGGGGGGGCTTCGGACCCAGTACTTC. It is translated as CASSVLAGGLRTQYF.

This clone was recorded once. Different DNA sequences within this sample yield the same CDR3. The chain uses TRBV27 and TRBJ2-7, with 11 nucleotides matching TRBD1. This CDR3 contains 15 residues. V shed 1 base, J shed 2 bases, and the junction held 1 base outside the gene matches. Germline V gives CDR1 MNHEY, CDR2 SMNVEV (reference sequence). The CDR3 is CASSLLGQGAYEQYF. CDR3 DNA sequence: TGTGCCAGCAGTTTATTGGGACAGGGGGCCTACGAGCAGTACTTC.

The chain carries TRBV25-1 and TRBJ1-1, with 9 bases lining up with TRBD1. The length of the CDR3 is 16 residues. The germline gives CDR1 MGHDK, CDR2 SYGVNS. Germline trimming cut 2 bases from V and 5 bases from J; bases unmatched to any gene: 9. CDR3 loop: CASSETTTGGGTEAFF. The CDR3 DNA reads TGTGCCAGCAGTGAAACTACGACAGGGGGAGGAACTGAAGCTTTCTTT.

Written as DNA, the CDR3 is TGTGCCAGCAGCTTAGCCAGCGGTGGTCACAATGAGCAGTTCTTC. It yields the protein CASSLASGGHNEQFF. The V and J genes are TRBV11-3 and TRBJ2-1; tentative D call: TRBD2 (5 bases). V lost 1 base and J 5 bases, leaving 12 bases between the germline ends. Germline loops: CDR1 SGHNT, CDR2 YENEEA. The CDR3 loop spans 15 amino acids. Using reference TRBV11-3 and TRBJ2-1 for the parts outside the CDR3, the full variable domain is EAGVVQSPRYKIIEKKQPVAFWCNPISGHNTLYWYLQNLGQGPELLIRYENEEAVDDSQLPKDRFSAERLKGVDSTLKIQPAELGDSAVYLCASSLASGGHNEQFFGPGTRLTVL.

This clone was recorded once. The V call is TRBV11-3, the J call TRBJ2-3, with TRBD2 as a possible D gene (5 bases). The CDR3 sequence is 16 residues long. Germline-derived CDR1 and CDR2 are SGHNT and YENEEA. V lost 5 bases to trimming and J lost 0 bases, with 15 bases between them. The CDR3 sequence: CASSARSGSSTDTQYF. CDR3 nucleotides: TGTGCCAGCAGCGCCAGAAGCGGATCTAGCACAGATACGCAGTATTTT.

This clone appeared a single time. The V and J genes are TRBV10-2 and TRBJ2-3, with D possibly matching TRBD1 (7 bases). Trimming took 6 bases from V and 5 from J, leaving 18 bases between them. Germline CDR1 WSHSY, CDR2 SAAADI. The CDR3 has 15 residues. CDR3 loop: CASRGGQQRRDTQYF. The CDR3 nucleotides are TGCGCCAGCAGGGGGGGACAGCAGCGGAGAGATACGCAGTATTTT.

A few counts support this clone. This CDR3 reads CASSLTRGMNTEAFF. DNA for the CDR3: TGTGCCAGCAGTTTGACTAGGGGCATGAACACTGAAGCTTTCTTT. The chain has TRBV28 and TRBJ1-1; tentatively, D is TRBD1 (5 bases). The V end was cut by 3 bases, the J end by 0 bases, with 11 bases between. Germline-derived CDR1 and CDR2 are MDHEN and SYDVKM. This CDR3 has 15 amino acids.

The rearrangement uses TRBV3-1 (or the pseudogene TRBV3-2) and TRBJ2-1; 10 bases align to TRBD2. Per germline, CDR1 LGHDT and CDR2 YNNKEL (reference sequence). V shed 4 bases and J 8 bases; nucleotides not matched to a gene: 5. The CDR3 has 14 residues. The chain's CDR3 is CASSPLAGADEQFF. The DNA for the CDR3 is TGTGCCAGCAGCCCGCTAGCGGGGGCCGATGAGCAGTTCTTC.

The chain carries TRBV28 and TRBJ2-3, with TRBD2 matching over 12 bases. CDR3 length equals 16 residues. The trim removed 5 bases at V and 0 bases at J, leaving 3 bases unmatched. Germline CDR1 MDHEN, CDR2 SYDVKM. CDR3 region: CASSATSGGSTDTQYF. CDR3 coding DNA: TGTGCCAGCAGTGCAACTAGCGGGGGGAGCACAGATACGCAGTATTTT.